This entry lists 4 T cell receptor beta chains sequenced from one sample in a study of blood T cell repertoires in COVID-19. Sequenced by immunoSEQ multiplex PCR; TCRdb stores in-frame clones only, minus some. Of tens of thousands of clones detected, just over 85% appear once; the ten largest clones hold approximately 6.6%. The specimen was peripheral blood. The receptors derive from a man aged 45 to 65 with active COVID-19.

V and J are TRBV5-4 and TRBJ2-7, with TRBD2 matching 9 bases. CDR1 SGHNT and CDR2 YYREEE come from the germline V gene (reference sequence). This CDR3 contains 16 residues. J gave up 0 bases and V 4 bases, and 8 bases lay outside the gene matches. The CDR3 nucleotides read TGTGCCAGCAGCCCCAAGACTAGCGGCGACTCCTACGAGCAGTACGTC. Translation gives CASSPKTSGDSYEQYV.

The rearrangement joins TRBV5-1 to TRBJ1-1; D is ambiguous. Germline assignment: CDR1 SGHRS and CDR2 YFSETQ. The CDR3 extends over 13 amino acids. V lost 1 base and J 0 bases, leaving 4 bases between the germline ends. The CDR3 sequence: CASSLNMNTEAFF. CDR3 coding DNA: TGCGCCAGCAGCTTGAATATGAACACTGAAGCTTTCTTT.

This chain links TRBV19 with TRBJ1-5; D not certain. Deletions cut 1 base from V and 4 bases from J, with 17 bases between. The CDR3 loop spans 17 amino acids. Germline-derived CDR1 and CDR2 are LNHDA and SQIVND (reference sequence). The CDR3 DNA sequence: TGTGCCAGTAGTATAGTGGGCCCGGTCCTCAATAATCAGCCCCAGCATTTT. This encodes CASSIVGPVLNNQPQHF.

This chain connects TRBV19 to TRBJ1-6, with TRBD1 matching 8 bases. The V and J ends lost 7 bases and 7 bases, in that order; junction bases with no gene match: 6. CDR3 size: 14 residues. Per the germline V gene, CDR1 is LNHDA and CDR2 is SQIVND (reference sequence). The DNA of the CDR3 is TGTGCCAGTACCCTAGGACAGGGAAATTCACCCCTCCACTTT. It encodes CASTLGQGNSPLHF.